Following are 19 T cell receptor beta chains from one sample sequenced in a study of CD8 T cells in acute hepatitis C reinfection. Time point in this sample: naive CD8 control sorted from an acute-time-point sample. Repertoires were generated with immunoSEQ multiplex PCR, while TCRdb's copy carries only in-frame clones and drops some. The table has around 36,000 clones, approximately 83% seen once. Source material: naive CD8+ T cells from PBMCs. The receptors stem from a woman aged 18-30 years who spontaneously cleared hepatitis C infection.

The chain carries TRBV5-1 and TRBJ2-1, with D possibly being TRBD2 (6 bases). The CDR3 consists of 12 residues. V was pared by 2 bases and J by 16 bases, with 16 bases between. CDR1 and CDR2 from the germline V gene are SGHRS and YFSETQ. This CDR3 is CASSFFTGVGFF. CDR3 DNA sequence: TGCGCCAGCAGCTTTTTTACGGGAGTTGGTTTCTTC. Filled out from reference TRBV5-1 and TRBJ2-1, the complete variable domain reads KAGVTQTPRYLIKTRGQQVTLSCSPISGHRSVSWYQQTPGQGLQFLFEYFSETQRNKGNFPGRFSGRQFSNSRSEMNVSTLELGDSALYLCASSFFTGVGFFGPGTRLTVL.

V is TRBV11-2 and J is TRBJ2-1, with D maybe TRBD2 (5 bases). Trimming removed 0 bases from V and 3 bases from J, with 15 bases in between. This CDR3 is built from 17 residues. Germline loops: CDR1 SGHAT, CDR2 FQNNGV. In DNA, the CDR3 is TGTGCCAGCAGCTTAGAAGGCGGCGCCCGGGACTACAATGAGCAGTTCTTC. It codes for CASSLEGGARDYNEQFF.

The table lists this clone with a count of one. This chain joins TRBV6-1 and TRBJ2-1, with D tentatively TRBD2 (6 bases). CDR3 size: 18 residues. Germline V gene data show CDR1 as MNHNS and CDR2 as SASEGT. V dropped 4 bases and J dropped 7 bases, with 26 bases sitting between them. In DNA, the CDR3 is TGTGCCAGCAGTGCCTCCCCTGGGGGAGGCCTGGCTGGAAATGAGCAGTTCTTC. This gives the protein CASSASPGGGLAGNEQFF.

CDR3 nucleotides: TGTGCCAGCCAGGACAGGGCGAACACTGAAGCTTTCTTT. It specifies CASQDRANTEAFF. V gene TRBV13 combines with J gene TRBJ1-1; TRBD1 matches 8 bases. The length of the CDR3 is 13 residues. V was pared by 8 bases and J by 1 base, with 3 bases of the junction left unmatched. Germline CDR1 PRHDT, CDR2 FYEKMQ (reference sequence). The full variable domain, its missing parts supplied by reference TRBV13 and TRBJ1-1, is AAGVIQSPRHLIKEKRETATLKCYPIPRHDTVYWYQQGPGQDPQFLISFYEKMQSDKGSIPDRFSAQQFSDYHSELNMSSLELGDSALYFCASQDRANTEAFFGQGTRLTVV.

The chain has TRBV27 and TRBJ2-2; 12 positions agree with TRBD2. Germline values: CDR1 MNHEY, CDR2 SMNVEV (reference sequence). V trimming: 3 bases; J trimming: 5 bases; junction bases outside the gene matches: 10. CDR3 length: 18 residues. CDR3 protein: CASSFILLAGGITGELFF. In DNA, the CDR3 is TGTGCCAGCAGTTTCATTCTACTAGCGGGAGGTATTACCGGGGAGCTGTTTTTT.

CDR3 sequence: CSVVGGSSYNEQFF. CDR3 in DNA: TGCAGCGTTGTGGGCGGGAGCTCCTACAATGAGCAGTTCTTC. The rearrangement uses TRBV29-1 and TRBJ2-1, with 7 positions matching TRBD2. With 4 bases clipped from V and 0 bases from J, the junction kept 3 bases outside the gene matches. The CDR3 is 14 residues long. Looked up from germline, CDR1 is SQVTM and CDR2 is ANQGSEA.

The chain joins TRBV5-6 to TRBJ1-2, with D possibly matching TRBD1 (5 bases). The CDR3 loop spans 13 amino acids. The V and J ends lost 6 bases and 7 bases respectively, with 16 bases between them. Germline values: CDR1 SGHDT, CDR2 YYEEEE. The CDR3 bases are TGTGCCAGCACGGGACCCGAGATGAGTGGCTACACCTTC. It yields the protein CASTGPEMSGYTF.

The V and J genes are TRBV6-5 and TRBJ2-7; tentatively, D is TRBD2 (5 bases). With 3 bases removed from V and 3 bases from J, the gap between germline ends came to 12 bases. From germline, CDR1 is MNHEY and CDR2 SVGAGI. The CDR3 totals 14 residues. CDR3 sequence (DNA): TGTGCCAGCAGTTATCGGGGAGAGTACTACGAGCAGTACTTC. Its translation is CASSYRGEYYEQYF.

The CDR3 is CASTPGQRYNNEQFF. The CDR3, as DNA: TGTGCCAGTACCCCGGGGCAGCGGTATAACAATGAGCAGTTCTTC. V and J are TRBV19 and TRBJ2-1; D may be TRBD1 or TRBD2 (5 bases each). The germline gives CDR1 LNHDA, CDR2 SQIVND (reference sequence). This CDR3 contains 15 residues. V lost 7 bases to trimming and J lost 5 bases, with 18 bases between them.

The chain is built from TRBV9 and TRBJ2-1; TRBD2 matches at 7 bases. The CDR3 is 17 amino acids. The germline V gene has CDR1 SGDLS and CDR2 YYNGEE. The ends lost 0 bases at V and 4 bases at J; junction bases unmatched: 10. The CDR3 loop is CASSVADGGRWYNEQFF. CDR3 coding DNA: TGTGCCAGCAGCGTAGCTGACGGCGGGAGATGGTACAATGAGCAGTTCTTC.

This chain uses TRBV7-8 with TRBJ2-1, with 10 bases matching TRBD2. Trimming at V came to 2 bases and at J to 4 bases, leaving 5 bases not matched to a gene. CDR3 length: 16 amino acids. Germline V gene sequence: CDR1 SGHVS, CDR2 FQNEAQ. In DNA, the CDR3 is TGTGCCAGCAGCTTATCCGGACTAGCGGAATACAATGAGCAGTTCTTC. Protein: CASSLSGLAEYNEQFF.

The sample holds one count of this clone. The DNA for the CDR3 is TGTGCCATCAGTGAGTCAGTAGGGAGCCTACTCGAGCAGTACTTC. Translated: CAISESVGSLLEQYF. The chain has TRBV10-3 and TRBJ2-7, with D perhaps TRBD2 (5 bases). Germline V lookup: CDR1 ENHRY, CDR2 SYGVKD. The CDR3 covers 15 residues. Trimming stripped 0 bases from V and 6 bases from J, with 15 bases between.

The genes are TRBV27 and TRBJ1-1; D is possibly TRBD1 (6 bases). This CDR3 has 13 residues. Germline loops: CDR1 MNHEY, CDR2 SMNVEV (reference sequence). V lost 7 bases and J 5 bases, leaving 14 bases between the germline ends. Written as DNA, the CDR3 is TGTGCCAGCACCTTAGGGAGGGGGACTGAAGCTTTCTTT. Its protein product is CASTLGRGTEAFF.

This clone appeared a single time. V usage is TRBV10-3 and J usage is TRBJ2-2; perhaps TRBD1 as D (5 bases). This CDR3 spans 13 amino acids. Trimming removed 6 bases at V and 5 bases at J, with 10 bases between. Germline lookup yields CDR1 ENHRY and CDR2 SYGVKD. The CDR3 bases are TGTGCCATCAGGCTCAGGGATACCGGGGAGCTGTTTTTT. It is translated as CAIRLRDTGELFF.

The chain's CDR3 is CASSQDMRTEAFF. The CDR3 nucleotides are TGCGCCAGCAGCCAAGATATGAGGACTGAAGCTTTCTTT. V usage is TRBV4-1 and J usage is TRBJ1-1; D gene unclear. The germline V gene encodes CDR1 MGHRA and CDR2 YSYEKL. There are 13 residues in the CDR3. The germline V and J ends were trimmed by 0 bases and 5 bases, with 7 bases remaining between them.

J is TRBJ1-4 and V is TRBV30; no firm D call. CDR3 length: 13 amino acids. CDR1 and CDR2 from the germline V gene are GTSNPN and SVGIG (reference sequence). The V end lost 1 base, the J end lost 5 bases, and 8 bases lay between the germline ends. DNA of the CDR3: TGTGCCTGGAGTGCCAAGTCAAATGAAAAACTGTTTTTT. Its translation is CAWSAKSNEKLFF.

The chain carries TRBV5-4 and TRBJ2-7; D may correspond to TRBD1 or TRBD2 (5 bases each). V shed 4 bases and J shed 4 bases, with 18 bases lying between them. The germline V gene has CDR1 SGHNT and CDR2 YYREEE (reference sequence). The CDR3 totals 15 residues. The CDR3: CASSPPGTNGYEQYF. The CDR3, as DNA: TGTGCCAGCAGCCCCCCTGGGACGAACGGGTACGAGCAGTACTTC.

The V and J genes are TRBV7-8 and TRBJ2-5; D is perhaps TRBD2 (5 bases). This CDR3 has 15 amino acids. With 5 bases removed from V and 5 bases from J, the gap between germline ends came to 18 bases. CDR1 SGHVS and CDR2 FQNEAQ come from the germline V gene. This chain's CDR3 is CASSLRGEFRETQYF. The CDR3 nucleotides are TGTGCCAGCAGCCTTCGTGGGGAGTTCAGGGAGACCCAGTACTTC.

The V and J genes are TRBV27 and TRBJ2-7; no firm D call. V was clipped by 5 bases and J by 3 bases, with 14 bases between them. The CDR3 is 14 amino acids. CDR1 MNHEY and CDR2 SMNVEV come from the germline V gene (reference sequence). The CDR3 here is CASSPVIWGYEQYF. Here the CDR3 DNA reads TGTGCCAGCAGTCCAGTCATTTGGGGCTACGAGCAGTACTTC.